This entry features one TCR beta chain sequence. Germline loops: CDR1 DFQATT, CDR2 SNEGSKA (reference sequence). The CDR3 sequence is 14 residues long. This entry comes from a study of blood T cells in healthy people across ages. Alongside a J-beta primer mix, a sample-barcoded 5' primer served in a second PCR lasting about 6 to 12 cycles. TCRdb passed the 5' RACE reads through MiXCR, listing each CDR3 protein once. The table has fewer than 600,000 distinct CDR3 sequences, 25% to 35% seen once. These records were also assigned to another study, of T cells of mothers and their children.

The specimen sequenced was blood. The chain combines TRBV20-1 with TRBJ2-1; TRBD1 aligns across 8 bases. The DNA end is more similar to TRBJ2-7, so the J call may be wrong. This TCR derives from a boy younger than 10 in good health. CDR3 amino acids: CSAPPPTGDYEQYF. For the CDR3, the DNA is TGCAGTGCCCCCCCACCGACAGGGGACTACGAGCAGTACTTC.